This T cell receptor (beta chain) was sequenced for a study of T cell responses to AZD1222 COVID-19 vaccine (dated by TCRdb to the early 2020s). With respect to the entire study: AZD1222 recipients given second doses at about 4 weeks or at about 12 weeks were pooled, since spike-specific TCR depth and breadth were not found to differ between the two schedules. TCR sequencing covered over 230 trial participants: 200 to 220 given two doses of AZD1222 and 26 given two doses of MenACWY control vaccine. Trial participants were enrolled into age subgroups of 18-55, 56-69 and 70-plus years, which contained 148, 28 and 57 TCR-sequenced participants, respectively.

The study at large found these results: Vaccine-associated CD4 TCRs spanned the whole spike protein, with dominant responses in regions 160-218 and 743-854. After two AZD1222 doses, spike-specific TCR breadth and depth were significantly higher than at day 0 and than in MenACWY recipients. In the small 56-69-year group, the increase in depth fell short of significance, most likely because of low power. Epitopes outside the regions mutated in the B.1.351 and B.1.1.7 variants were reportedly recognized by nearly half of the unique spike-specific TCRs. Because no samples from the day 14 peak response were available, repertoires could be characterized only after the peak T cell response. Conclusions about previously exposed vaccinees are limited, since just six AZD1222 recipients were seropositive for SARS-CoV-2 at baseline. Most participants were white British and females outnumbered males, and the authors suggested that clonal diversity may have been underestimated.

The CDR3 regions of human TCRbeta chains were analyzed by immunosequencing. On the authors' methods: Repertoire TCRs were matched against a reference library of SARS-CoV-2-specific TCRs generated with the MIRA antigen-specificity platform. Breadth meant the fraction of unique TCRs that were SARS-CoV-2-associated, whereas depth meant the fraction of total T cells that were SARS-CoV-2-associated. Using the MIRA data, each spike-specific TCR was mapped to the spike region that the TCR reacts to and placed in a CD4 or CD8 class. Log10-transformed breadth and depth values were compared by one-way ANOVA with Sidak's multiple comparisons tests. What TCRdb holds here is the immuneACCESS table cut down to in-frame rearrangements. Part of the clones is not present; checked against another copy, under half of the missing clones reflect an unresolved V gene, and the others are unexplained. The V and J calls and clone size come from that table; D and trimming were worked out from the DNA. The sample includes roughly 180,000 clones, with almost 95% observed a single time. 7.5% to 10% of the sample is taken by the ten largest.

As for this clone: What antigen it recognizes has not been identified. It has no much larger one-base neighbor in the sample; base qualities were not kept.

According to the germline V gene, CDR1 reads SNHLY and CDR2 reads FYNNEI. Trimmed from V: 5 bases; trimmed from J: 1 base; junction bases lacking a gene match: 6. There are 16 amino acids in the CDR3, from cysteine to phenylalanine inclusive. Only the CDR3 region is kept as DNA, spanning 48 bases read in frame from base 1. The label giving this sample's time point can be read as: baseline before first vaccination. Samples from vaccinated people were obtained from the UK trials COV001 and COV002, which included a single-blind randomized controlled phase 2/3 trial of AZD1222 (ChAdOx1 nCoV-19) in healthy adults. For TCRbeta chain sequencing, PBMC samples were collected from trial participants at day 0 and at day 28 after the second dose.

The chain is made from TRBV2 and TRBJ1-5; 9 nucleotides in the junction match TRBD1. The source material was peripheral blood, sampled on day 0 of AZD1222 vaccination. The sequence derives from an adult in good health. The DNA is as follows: TGTGCCAGCAGTATTGGACAGGGGACAAGCAATCAGCCCCAGCATTTT. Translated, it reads CASSIGQGTSNQPQHF.